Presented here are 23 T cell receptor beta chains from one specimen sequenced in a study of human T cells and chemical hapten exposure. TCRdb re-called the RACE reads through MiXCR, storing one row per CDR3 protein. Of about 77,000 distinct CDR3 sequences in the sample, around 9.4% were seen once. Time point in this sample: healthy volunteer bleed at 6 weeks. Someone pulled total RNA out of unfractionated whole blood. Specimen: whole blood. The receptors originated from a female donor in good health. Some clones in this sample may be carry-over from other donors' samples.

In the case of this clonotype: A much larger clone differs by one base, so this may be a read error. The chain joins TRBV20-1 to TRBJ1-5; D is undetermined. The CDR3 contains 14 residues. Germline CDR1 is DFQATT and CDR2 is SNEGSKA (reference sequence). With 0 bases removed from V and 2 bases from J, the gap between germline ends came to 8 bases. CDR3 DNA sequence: TGCAGTGCTAGAGATAAAACGGGCAATCAGCCCCAGCATTTT. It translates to CSARDKTGNQPQHF.

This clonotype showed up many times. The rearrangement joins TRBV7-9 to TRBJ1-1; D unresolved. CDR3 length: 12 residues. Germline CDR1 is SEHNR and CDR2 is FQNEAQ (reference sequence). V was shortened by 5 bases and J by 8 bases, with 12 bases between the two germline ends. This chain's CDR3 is CASSLERVEAFF. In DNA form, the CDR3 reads TGTGCCAGCAGCCTTGAGAGGGTGGAAGCTTTCTTT.

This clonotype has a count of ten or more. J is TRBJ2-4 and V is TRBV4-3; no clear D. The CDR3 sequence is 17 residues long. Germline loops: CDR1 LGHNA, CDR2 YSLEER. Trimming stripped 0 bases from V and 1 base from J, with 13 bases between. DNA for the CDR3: TGCGCCAGCAGCCAAGATTTCTATAGGGTGGCCAAAAACATTCAGTACTTC. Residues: CASSQDFYRVAKNIQYF.

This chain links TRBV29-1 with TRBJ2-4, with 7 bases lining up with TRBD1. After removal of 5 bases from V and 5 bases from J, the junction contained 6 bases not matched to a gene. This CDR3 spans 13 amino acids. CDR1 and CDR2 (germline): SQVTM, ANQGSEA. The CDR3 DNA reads TGCAGCGTTAAGAAGGGGACAGAAAACATTCAGTACTTC. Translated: CSVKKGTENIQYF.

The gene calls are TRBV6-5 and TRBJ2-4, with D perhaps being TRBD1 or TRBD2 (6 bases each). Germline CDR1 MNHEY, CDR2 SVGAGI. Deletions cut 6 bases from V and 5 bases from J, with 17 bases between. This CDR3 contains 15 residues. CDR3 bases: TGTGCCAGCAGACGTGGCCTGAGGGGGGAAAACATTCAGTACTTC. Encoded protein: CASRRGLRGENIQYF.

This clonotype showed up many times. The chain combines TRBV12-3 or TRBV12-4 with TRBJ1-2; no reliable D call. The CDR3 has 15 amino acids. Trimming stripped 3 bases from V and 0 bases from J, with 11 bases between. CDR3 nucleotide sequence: TGTGCCAGCAGTTTTTATCAGGAGTCTAACTATGGCTACACCTTC. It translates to CASSFYQESNYGYTF.

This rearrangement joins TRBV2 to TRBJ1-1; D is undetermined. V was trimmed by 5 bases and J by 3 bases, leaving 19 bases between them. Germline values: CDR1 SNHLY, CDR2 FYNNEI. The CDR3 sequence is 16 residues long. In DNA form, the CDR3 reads TGTGCCAGCAGTAGAGCGCCGCCCCGATCGGACACTGAAGCTTTCTTT. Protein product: CASSRAPPRSDTEAFF.

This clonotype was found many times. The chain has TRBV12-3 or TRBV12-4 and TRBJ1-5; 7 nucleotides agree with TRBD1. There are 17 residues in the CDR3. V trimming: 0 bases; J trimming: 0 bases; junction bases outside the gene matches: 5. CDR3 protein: CASSLARRQGSNQPQHF. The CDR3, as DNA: TGTGCCAGCAGTTTAGCGAGGAGACAGGGTAGCAATCAGCCCCAGCATTTT.

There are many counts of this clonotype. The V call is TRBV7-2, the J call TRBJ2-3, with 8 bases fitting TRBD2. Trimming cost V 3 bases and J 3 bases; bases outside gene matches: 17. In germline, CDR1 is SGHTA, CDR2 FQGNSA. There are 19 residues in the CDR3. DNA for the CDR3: TGTGCCAGCAGCTTGTTCAGCTCCGCGGCGGGGGGTAGGACAGATACGCAGTATTTT. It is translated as CASSLFSSAAGGRTDTQYF.

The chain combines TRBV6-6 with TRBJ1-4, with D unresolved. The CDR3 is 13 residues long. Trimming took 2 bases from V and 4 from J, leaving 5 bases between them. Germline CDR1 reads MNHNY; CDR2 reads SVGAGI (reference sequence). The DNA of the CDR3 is TGTGCCAGCAGTTACCGGGATAATGAAAAACTGTTTTTT. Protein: CASSYRDNEKLFF.

The CDR3 region is CASSNPRQISTDTQYF. CDR3 sequence (DNA): TGTGCCAGTAGCAACCCTCGACAGATTAGCACAGATACGCAGTATTTT. The chain uses TRBV19 and TRBJ2-3, with a possible D match to TRBD1 (5 bases). Deletions cut 6 bases from V and 0 bases from J, with 16 bases between. The CDR3 extends over 16 amino acids. In germline, CDR1 is LNHDA, CDR2 SQIVND (reference sequence).

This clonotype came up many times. Here the CDR3 reads CASSNTGGDTQYF. As DNA, the CDR3 is TGTGCCAGCAGTAACACAGGGGGAGATACGCAGTATTTT. The chain couples TRBV11-2 to TRBJ2-3; 8 nucleotides line up with TRBD1. Germline CDR1 and CDR2: SGHAT and FQNNGV. The trim removed 6 bases at V and 5 bases at J, leaving 4 bases unmatched. The CDR3 sequence is 13 residues long.

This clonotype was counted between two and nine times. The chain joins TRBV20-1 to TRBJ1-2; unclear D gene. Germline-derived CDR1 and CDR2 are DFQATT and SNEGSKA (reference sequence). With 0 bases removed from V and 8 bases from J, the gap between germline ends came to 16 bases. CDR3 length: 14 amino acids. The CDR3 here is CSARDRRGSEGYTF. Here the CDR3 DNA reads TGCAGTGCTAGAGATCGTAGAGGGTCGGAGGGCTACACCTTC.

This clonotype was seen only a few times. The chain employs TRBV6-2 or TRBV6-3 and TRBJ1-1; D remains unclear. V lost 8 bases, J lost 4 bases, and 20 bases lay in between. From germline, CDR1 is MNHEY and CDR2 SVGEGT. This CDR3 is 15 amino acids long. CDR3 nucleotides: TGTGCCAGCTACCCCCTCAGAGGGCGGGTCACTGAAGCTTTCTTT. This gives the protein CASYPLRGRVTEAFF.

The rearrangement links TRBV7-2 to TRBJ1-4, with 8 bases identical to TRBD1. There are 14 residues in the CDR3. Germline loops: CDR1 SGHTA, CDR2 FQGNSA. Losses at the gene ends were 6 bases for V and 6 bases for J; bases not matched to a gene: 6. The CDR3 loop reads CASSPDRVYEKLFF. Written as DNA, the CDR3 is TGTGCCAGCAGTCCGGACAGGGTTTATGAAAAACTGTTTTTT.

In DNA, the CDR3 is TGTGCCAGCAGCCTTCGACAGGGATTGGATTCACCCCTCCACTTT. This gives the protein CASSLRQGLDSPLHF. This chain links TRBV13 with TRBJ1-6, with 7 bases that match TRBD1. CDR1 PRHDT and CDR2 FYEKMQ come from the germline V gene (reference sequence). The CDR3 runs to 15 residues. V lost 5 bases, J lost 8 bases, and 9 bases stayed unmatched.

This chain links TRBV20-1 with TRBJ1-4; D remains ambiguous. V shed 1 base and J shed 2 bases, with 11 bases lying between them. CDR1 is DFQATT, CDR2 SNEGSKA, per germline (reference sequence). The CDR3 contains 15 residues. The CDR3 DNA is TGCAGTGCTAGAGGACATCGGGCGACTAATGAAAAACTGTTTTTT. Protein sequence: CSARGHRATNEKLFF.

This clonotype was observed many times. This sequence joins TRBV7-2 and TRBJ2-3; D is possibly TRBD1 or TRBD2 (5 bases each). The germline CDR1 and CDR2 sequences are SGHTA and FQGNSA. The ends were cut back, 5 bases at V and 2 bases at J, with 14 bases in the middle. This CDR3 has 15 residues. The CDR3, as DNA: TGTGCCAGCAGCCCGGGACCTCATGACACAGATACGCAGTATTTT. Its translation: CASSPGPHDTDTQYF.

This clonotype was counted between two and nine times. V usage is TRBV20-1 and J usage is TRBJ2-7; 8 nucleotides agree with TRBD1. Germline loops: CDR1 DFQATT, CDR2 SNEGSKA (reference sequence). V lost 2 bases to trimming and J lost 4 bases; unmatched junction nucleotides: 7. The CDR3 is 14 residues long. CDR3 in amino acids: CSARWGRGRYEQYF. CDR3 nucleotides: TGCAGTGCTAGATGGGGCAGGGGGCGGTACGAGCAGTACTTC.

DNA for the CDR3: TGCGCCAGCAGCTATTCAGGGGGCGCGGACCGGGAGACCCAGTACTTC. It specifies CASSYSGGADRETQYF. The V and J genes are TRBV5-1 and TRBJ2-5; 8 bases align to TRBD1. This CDR3 is built from 16 residues. V dropped 3 bases and J dropped 5; count of bases not matched to a gene: 12. Germline V lookup: CDR1 SGHRS, CDR2 YFSETQ.

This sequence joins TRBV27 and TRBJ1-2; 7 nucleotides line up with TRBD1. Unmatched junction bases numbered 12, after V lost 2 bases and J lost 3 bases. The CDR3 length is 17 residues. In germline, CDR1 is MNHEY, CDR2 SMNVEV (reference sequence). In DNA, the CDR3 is TGTGCCAGCAGTTTAAAATCGACAGGGAAGAGAGACTATGGCTACACCTTC. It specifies CASSLKSTGKRDYGYTF.

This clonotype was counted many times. CDR3 residues: CASRTGFVEQFF. The CDR3 DNA sequence: TGTGCCAGCAGGACAGGTTTCGTCGAGCAGTTCTTC. The V and J genes are TRBV27 and TRBJ2-1; a weak D match, TRBD1 (6 bases). This CDR3 is 12 amino acids long. CDR1 and CDR2 from the germline V gene are MNHEY and SMNVEV (reference sequence). Trimming took 6 bases from V and 10 from J, leaving 13 bases between them.

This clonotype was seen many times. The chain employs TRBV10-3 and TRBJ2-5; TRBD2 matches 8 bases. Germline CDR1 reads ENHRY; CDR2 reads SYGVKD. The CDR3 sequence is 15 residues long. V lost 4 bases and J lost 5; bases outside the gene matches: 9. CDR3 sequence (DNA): TGTGCCATCAGTGTGGCCGGGGGGGCCTTGGAGACCCAGTACTTC. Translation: CAISVAGGALETQYF.